A single sample is the source of the 3 T cell receptor beta chains below, sequenced in a study of tumor and adjacent non-tumor tissue in lung cancer. RNA was extracted from bulk tissue without any cell sorting. More than 3 cm separated this lung sample from the edge of the tumor. Three rounds of nested PCR, following a modified ARM-PCR protocol, produced the TCRbeta library. TCRdb passed the multiplex PCR reads through MiXCR, listing each CDR3 protein once. Found here are about 98,000 distinct CDR3 sequences, around three quarters of them singletons; the top ten hold roughly 33%. Sequencing input: distant non-tumor lung tissue. These receptors all come from a man in his sixties with small cell lung cancer.

As to this clonotype: The conserved final phenylalanine or tryptophan is absent from the CDR3, which likely points to a read error. The chain carries TRBV29-1 and TRBJ1-1; tentatively, D is TRBD1 (6 bases). Germline CDR1 is SQVTM and CDR2 is ANQGSEA. The CDR3 length is 14 residues. CDR3 coding DNA: TGCGGCGCCATGGGGGGGGCGGGAAGGACTGAAGCTTTCATT. Protein product: CGAMGGAGRTEAFI.

This clonotype has at least ten counts. The V call is TRBV4-1, the J call TRBJ1-4; TRBD1 is a possible D gene (5 bases). The CDR3 is 17 amino acids. Deletions cut 0 bases from V and 1 base from J, with 12 bases between. The germline V gene has CDR1 MGHRA and CDR2 YSYEKL. The CDR3 spells CASSQDASTETNEKLFF. In nucleotides, the CDR3 is TGCGCCAGCAGCCAAGATGCTTCGACAGAAACTAATGAAAAACTGTTTTTT.

With respect to this clonotype: This could be a read error, since a much larger clone is one nucleotide away. The chain recombines TRBV6-5 with TRBJ2-2; 8 bases map to TRBD1. Germline V gives CDR1 MNHEY, CDR2 SVGAGI. With 6 bases clipped from V and 7 bases from J, the junction kept 10 bases outside the gene matches. This CDR3 region has 15 residues. CDR3 bases: TGTGCCAGCAGGGACAGGGAATACCACAGCGGGGAGCTGTTTTTT. Translated: CASRDREYHSGELFF.